This T cell receptor (beta chain) was captured in a study of blood T cell repertoires in COVID-19. Only in-frame clones appear in the TCRdb table, and some are missing; sequencing was by immunoSEQ multiplex PCR. The sample contains 150,000 to 200,000 clones, approximately 82% of which appear only once. Everyone who took part was roughly 18 to 89 years old, and they came from about two dozen US areas. This TCR was recovered from a woman aged 60 to 75 with acute COVID-19. Sequenced input: PBMCs or T cells enriched from blood (not recorded which).

CDR3 DNA sequence: TGTGCCAGCAGCGACCGGGACAGATCTAACTATGGCTACACCTTC. As protein: CASSDRDRSNYGYTF. The rearrangement uses TRBV9 and TRBJ1-2, with TRBD1 matching 7 bases. The J segment lost 0 bases and the V segment lost 3 bases, leaving 5 bases of the junction unmatched. This CDR3 has 15 residues. Germline lookup yields CDR1 SGDLS and CDR2 YYNGEE.